This T cell receptor (beta chain) was captured by sequencing in a study of Ad26.COV2.S vaccination and SARS-CoV-2 variants. Study-wide results and limits: It is possible that the TCR breadth and depth analyses underestimated the total T cell responses. Substantial post-vaccination breadth of spike-specific CD8+ and CD4+ T cell responses was reported. Breadth measured for non-spike TCRs was similar across vaccine and placebo recipients.

There are 13 residues in the CDR3. The germline gives CDR1 LGHNA, CDR2 YSLEER. After removal of 11 bases from V and 6 bases from J, the junction contained 5 bases not matched to a gene. This clone was counted a single time. The antigen remains unidentified. Some clones are missing from TCRdb's copy, which holds only in-frame ones; the method was immunoSEQ multiplex PCR. The table records roughly 140,000 clones, 86% of them present only once. The genes are TRBV4-3 and TRBJ2-1; 12 nucleotides agree with TRBD2. The sequence derives from a human donor who had recovered from COVID-19. The sample here was peripheral blood, taken after recovery from COVID-19. This chain's CDR3 is CAASGGAFNEQFF. The CDR3 DNA follows: TGCGCCGCTAGCGGGGGGGCGTTCAATGAGCAGTTCTTC.